The entry that follows covers one T cell receptor beta chain sequence. Its antigen remains unidentified. This sample is drawn from a study of OX40 agonist ivuxolimab in advanced cancers. On the study more broadly: Patients were 82.7% male with ages roughly 20 to 90, mean 60.

General study findings and limits: Some patients without response likewise showed low normalized clonal expansion. The study observed clonal expansion of CD4+ and CD8+ blood T cells by week 6 at 0.1 to 3.0 mg/kg. Expanded clones tended on average to be more numerous among CD8+ T cells than CD4+.

The CDR3 totals 14 residues. Germline lookup yields CDR1 MNHEY and CDR2 SVGAGI. Germline trimming cut 5 bases from V and 8 bases from J; bases unmatched to any gene: 5. Assay used: immunoSEQ multiplex PCR; TCRdb lists only in-frame clones, some missing. The sample contains roughly 70,000 clones, about 91% of which appear only once. This TCR came from an adult with an advanced solid tumor such as melanoma, head and neck, liver or kidney cancer. The chain carries TRBV6-5 and TRBJ1-4; 10 bases agree with TRBD1. The sequencing here drew on CD4+ or CD8+ T cells sorted from blood, taken in a trial of the OX40 agonist ivuxolimab. CDR3 DNA: TGTGCCAGCAGTCCGGGACAGGGGCGCGAAAAACTGTTTTTT. As protein: CASSPGQGREKLFF.